This is a list of T cell receptor beta chains from one sample in a study of T-cell reconstitution after alpha-beta-depleted transplantation in children. TCRdb re-called the PCR reads with MiXCR, one entry per CDR3 protein. The data contain hundreds of thousands of distinct CDR3 sequences, about 10% of them singletons. The sequencing used PBMCs, collected before TCRalphabeta/CD19-depleted stem cell transplant. These receptor sequences come from a child aged 2 to 15 with inherited bone marrow failure, due to receive a stem cell transplant. Each CDR3 is given with its conserved first and last residue. D genes are given only for firm matches. Clone size, where shown, is once, few, many, or a class for clones that have expanded.

TRBJ2-1	TRBV6-1	many	TRBD2	TGTGCCAGTAGGGGACTAGCGGGAGGGCCGTCCTACAATGAGCAGTTCTTC	CASRGLAGGPSYNEQFF
TRBJ2-1	TRBV28	many	NA	TGTGCCAGCAGCACAAACAGCAATGAGCAGTTCTTC	CASSTNSNEQFF
TRBJ1-2	TRBV19	few	NA	TGTGCCAGTAGTATGACGAGCTATGGCTACACCTTC	CASSMTSYGYTF
TRBJ2-5	TRBV4-3	many	TRBD1	TGCGCCAGCAGCAAAGAAGGGACAGGGCAAGAGACCCAGTACTTC	CASSKEGTGQETQYF
TRBJ2-7	TRBV29-1	NA	NA	TGCAGCGTTGAAGATAGGGACAACTCCTACGAGCAGTACTTC	CSVEDRDNSYEQYF
TRBJ2-5	TRBV11-2	NA	NA	TGTGCCAGCAGACTCCCCCCGGAGCGTGAGGAGACCCAGTACTTC	CASRLPPEREETQYF
TRBJ2-7	TRBV5-1	many	TRBD2	TGCGCCAGCAGCTCTTCAGCGGGAGGGCCCCACGAGCAGTACTTC	CASSSSAGGPHEQYF
TRBJ2-1	TRBV24-1	NA	NA	TGTGCCACCAGTGCCACGAACAGGTACGAGCAGTTCTTC	CATSATNRYEQFF
TRBJ1-5	TRBV20-1	many	NA	TGCAGTGCCGCGGGGTTTAGCAATCAGCCCCAGCATTTT	CSAAGFSNQPQHF
TRBJ2-7	TRBV7-2	many	TRBD1	TGTGCCAGCAGCCCCGGGACAGGGTATTACGAGCAGTACTTC	CASSPGTGYYEQYF
TRBJ1-2	TRBV27	many	NA	TGTGCCAGCAGTTTAACGGGGTTGGGCCTCTATGGCTACACCTTC	CASSLTGLGLYGYTF
TRBJ1-2	TRBV11-2	few	NA	TGTGCCAGCAGCCCAACGTCTGCCTCTAACTATGGCTACACCTTC	CASSPTSASNYGYTF
TRBJ2-3	TRBV19	NA	NA	TGTGCCAGTAGTCAGGGGATGGCAGATACGCAGTATTTT	CASSQGMADTQYF
TRBJ2-1	TRBV20-1	many	NA	TGCAGTGCTCGTTGGTTCGGGGCTATCGTCAGTCTCGATGAGCAGTTCTTC	CSARWFGAIVSLDEQFF
TRBJ2-2	TRBV5-4	NA	TRBD2	TGTGCCAGCAGCCCCACCTCAGGGACTAGCGGAACCGGGGAGCTGTTTTTT	CASSPTSGTSGTGELFF
TRBJ2-3	TRBV18	few	NA	TGTGCCAGCTCACCGAGGTCTGCAGACACAGATACGCAGTATTTT	CASSPRSADTDTQYF
TRBJ1-1	TRBV2	NA	TRBD1	TGTGCCAGCCCAGGGGGAAGACAGGGGGATTCTTTCTTT	CASPGGRQGDSFF
TRBJ2-1	TRBV11-2	many	NA	TGTGCCAGTCAAAGTTCCCTAGGGTCCCACAATGAGCAGTTCTTC	CASQSSLGSHNEQFF
TRBJ2-2	TRBV10-3	many	TRBD1	TGTGCCATCAGAAGCCCGGGACAGGGGGACACCGGGGAGCTGTTTTTT	CAIRSPGQGDTGELFF
TRBJ1-4	TRBV7-6	many	NA	TGTGCCAGCAGCCTGTCAGCCAACGACAATGAAAAACTGTTTTTT	CASSLSANDNEKLFF
TRBJ1-1	TRBV27	many	NA	TGTGCCAGCAGTACCTCCGGGACAAACACTGAAGCTTTCTTT	CASSTSGTNTEAFF
TRBJ1-5	TRBV2	NA	NA	TGTGCCAGCAGCCGACAGGTGGGAGGCAATCAGCCCCAGCATTTT	CASSRQVGGNQPQHF
TRBJ2-6	TRBV9	many	NA	TGTGCCAGCAGCTTTGGGGCCTCTGGGGCCAACGTCCTGACTTTC	CASSFGASGANVLTF
TRBJ2-7	TRBV28	many	NA	TGTGCCAGCAGCCACCCTATGGAGGGTGGCGAGCAGTACTTC	CASSHPMEGGEQYF
TRBJ1-6	TRBV5-5	NA	NA	TGTGCCAGCAGCCTCGGACCGATTTCAGATAATTCACCCCTCCACTTT	CASSLGPISDNSPLHF
TRBJ2-3	TRBV20-1	many	NA	TGCAGGGCGGCAGGCCAATACACAGATACGCAGTATTTT	CRAAGQYTDTQYF
TRBJ1-2	TRBV6-5	many	NA	TGTGCCAGCAGTTACGGAGGGGGAGGTAGCTATGGCTACACCTTC	CASSYGGGGSYGYTF
TRBJ2-3	TRBV3-1	many	NA	TGTGCCAGCGGTCAGCACACAGATACGCAGTATTTT	CASGQHTDTQYF
TRBJ1-1	TRBV6-5	many	NA	TGTGCCAGCAGTTACCGCCAAGCCGGACAGCACACTGAAGCTTTCTTT	CASSYRQAGQHTEAFF
TRBJ2-1	TRBV19	NA	NA	TGTGCCAGTAGGCTCCGAGATAGCGTTGGATTCTACAATGAGCAGTTCTTC	CASRLRDSVGFYNEQFF
TRBJ1-1	TRBV5-1	many	NA	TGCGCCAGCAGCCCCCTGACTTCGGGGGGGGTCACTGAAGCTTTCTTT	CASSPLTSGGVTEAFF
TRBJ2-7	TRBV6-4	NA	TRBD1	TGTGCCAGCAGTCGAGCCGGGACAGGGACCTACGAGCAGTACTTC	CASSRAGTGTYEQYF
TRBJ2-5	TRBV4-3	many	NA	TGCGCCAGCAGCCAAGGCGGGGGCGTCGTAGAGACCCAGTACTTC	CASSQGGGVVETQYF
TRBJ2-1	TRBV7-2	many	TRBD2	TGTGCCAGCAGCTTAGAACTAGCGGGTCCTAATGAGCAGTTCTTC	CASSLELAGPNEQFF
TRBJ2-1	TRBV4-3	few	NA	TGCGCCAGCAGCCAAGATGGTGGCCGGGTAGGGCGAGTCTTC	CASSQDGGRVGRVF
TRBJ2-2	TRBV4-3	few	TRBD2	TGCGCCAGCAGCCGAACCGGGACTAGCGGGATTAAACGCGGAGGGGAGCTGTTTTTT	CASSRTGTSGIKRGGELFF
TRBJ2-1	TRBV20-1	few	TRBD2	TGCAGTGCTAGAGGGTCTACCGGGACTAGCGGGAGTGGCTCCTACAATGAGCAGTTCTTC	CSARGSTGTSGSGSYNEQFF
TRBJ1-1	TRBV11-2	many	TRBD1	TGTGCCAGCAGCTTCCAGGGGGACACTGAAGCTTTCTTT	CASSFQGDTEAFF
TRBJ2-7	TRBV11-2	few	NA	TGTGCCAGCAGCTACGTCCCTCCCGAGCAGTACTTC	CASSYVPPEQYF
TRBJ1-5	TRBV24-1	many	TRBD1	TGTGCCACCAGTGAACGGACAGGGAGCAATCAGCCCCAGCATTTT	CATSERTGSNQPQHF
TRBJ2-7	TRBV6-1	few	TRBD1	TGTGCCAGCAGCTTGACCAGGGGGCAGTCTTACTACGAGCAGTACTTC	CASSLTRGQSYYEQYF
TRBJ1-6	TRBV29-1	many	TRBD1	TGCAGCGTGGGGGACAGCGATAATTCACCCCTCCACTTT	CSVGDSDNSPLHF
TRBJ1-2	TRBV25-1	many	NA	TGTGCCAGCAGTGAATCCGGGAACAGGGCCTATGGCTACACCTTC	CASSESGNRAYGYTF
TRBJ2-2	TRBV18	many	NA	TGTGCCAGCTCTATCGACAGAGGGGAGCTGTTTTTT	CASSIDRGELFF